This entry lists 7 T cell receptor beta chains sequenced from one sample in a study of beta chain features in type 1 diabetes. What was sequenced were expressed TCRB transcripts, since all of the isolated RNA had been reverse transcribed. Only in-frame clones appear in the TCRdb table, and some are missing; sequencing was by immunoSEQ multiplex PCR. The table has just over 450,000 clones, approximately 28% seen once. The material sequenced was naive CD4+ T cells from blood. Receptors originate from a man between 18 and 29 years old in good health.

The V call is TRBV7-2, the J call TRBJ1-2; a weak D match, TRBD1 (6 bases). The V gene lost 1 base and the J gene lost 8 bases, with 11 bases spanning the gap. CDR3 size: 13 residues. CDR1 SGHTA and CDR2 FQGNSA come from the germline V gene. CDR3 region: CASSLETGRGYTF. CDR3 coding DNA: TGTGCCAGCAGCTTAGAGACAGGCCGGGGCTACACCTTC.

This clone was observed a few times. In DNA, the CDR3 is TGTGCCAGCAGCTTAAGGGCAGAACTATACTACGAGCAGTACTTC. Translated: CASSLRAELYYEQYF. This chain connects TRBV11-3 to TRBJ2-7; D gene ambiguous. V dropped 2 bases and J dropped 3 bases, with 14 bases sitting between them. The CDR3 is made up of 15 amino acids. In germline, CDR1 is SGHNT, CDR2 YENEEA.

This clone came up a few times. This sequence joins TRBV30 and TRBJ2-7, with a tentative D call TRBD2 (6 bases). The germline CDR1 and CDR2 sequences are GTSNPN and SVGIG (reference sequence). CDR3 size: 14 residues. V was clipped by 0 bases and J by 2 bases, with 11 bases between them. Written as DNA, the CDR3 is TGTGCCTGGAGTGTATGGCGGGGAACCTACGAGCAGTACTTC. Amino acid sequence: CAWSVWRGTYEQYF.

This sequence joins TRBV6-5 and TRBJ2-3, with 11 nucleotides matching TRBD1. Germline V gene lookup returns CDR1 MNHEY and CDR2 SVGAGI. Trimming at V came to 2 bases and at J to 5 bases, leaving 6 bases not matched to a gene. CDR3 length: 16 amino acids. DNA for the CDR3: TGTGCCAGCAGTTACCAAGGGACAGGGGGAATAGATACGCAGTATTTT. Translated: CASSYQGTGGIDTQYF.

This chain uses TRBV25-1 with TRBJ2-4; 9 bases match TRBD1. The CDR3 has 15 residues. The junction had 3 bases not matched to a gene; V was cut back by 5 bases and J by 1 base. Germline V gene lookup returns CDR1 MGHDK and CDR2 SYGVNS. The CDR3 bases are TGTGCCAGCAGTTTCGGACAGGGGGCCAAAAACATTCAGTACTTC. This codes for CASSFGQGAKNIQYF.

This clone was seen a few times. The sample carries other DNA sequences with the same CDR3. This chain links TRBV4-1 with TRBJ2-7; 12 bases line up with TRBD2. CDR3 length: 15 amino acids. Germline V gives CDR1 MGHRA, CDR2 YSYEKL. The J segment lost 4 bases and the V segment lost 4 bases, leaving 5 bases of the junction unmatched. CDR3 loop: CASSRPTSGSYEQYF. CDR3 nucleotides: TGCGCCAGCAGCCGCCCGACTAGCGGGAGTTACGAGCAGTACTTC.

The chain combines TRBV2 with TRBJ2-7, with TRBD1 identical over 8 bases. There are 14 residues in the CDR3. V was pared by 5 bases and J by 2 bases, with 5 bases of the junction left unmatched. Germline V gene sequence: CDR1 SNHLY, CDR2 FYNNEI. Here the CDR3 DNA reads TGTGCCAGCAGTAACCGGGACAGGACCTACGAGCAGTACTTC. It encodes CASSNRDRTYEQYF.